This is a list of T cell receptor beta chains from one sample in a study of prognosis after radiotherapy for stage I lung cancer. TCRdb reprocessed the multiplex PCR reads via MiXCR and lists one record per CDR3 protein. The sample has tens of thousands of distinct CDR3 sequences, about 24% seen once. The input for sequencing was PBMCs, taken before or after stereotactic body radiation therapy (not recorded which). The receptors stem from a donor older than 45 with non-small cell lung cancer. CDR3s include the opening cysteine and the closing phenylalanine or tryptophan. The D gene is left open where the match is weak. For some rows the clone size is stated as once, few or many, or as a class when expanded; others skip it.

TRBJ1-6 many TRBV7-9 NA CASRPAAGNNSPLHF TGTGCCAGCAGGCCCGCGGCGGGAAATAATTCACCCCTCCACTTT
TRBJ1-2 many TRBV20-1 NA CSASLSEGFYGYTF TGCAGTGCTAGTTTGTCGGAAGGATTCTATGGCTACACCTTC
TRBJ2-1 many TRBV9 NA CASSVDSGTYNEQFF TGTGCCAGCAGCGTCGATAGCGGAACTTACAATGAGCAGTTCTTC
TRBJ2-1 many TRBV30 NA CAWSKAAKQFF TGTGCCTGGAGTAAAGCGGCTAAGCAGTTCTTC
TRBJ2-5 many TRBV6-1 TRBD1 CASSPRTGGLVETQYF TGTGCCAGCAGTCCCCGGACAGGGGGTTTGGTAGAGACCCAGTACTTC
TRBJ2-3 many TRBV20-1 NA CSALRREDTDTQYF TGCAGTGCTCTGAGGAGGGAGGACACAGATACGCAGTATTTT
TRBJ1-3 many TRBV30 NA CAWSVVIMDSGNTIYF TGTGCCTGGAGTGTGGTGATAATGGACTCTGGAAACACCATATATTTT
TRBJ2-5 NA TRBV12-3/TRBV12-4 TRBD2 CASIPLAGGPRTQYF TGTGCCAGCATACCCCTAGCGGGGGGGCCGAGGACCCAGTACTTC
TRBJ1-2 many TRBV9 NA CASSSEGGMGYTF TGTGCCAGCAGCTCAGAGGGGGGTATGGGCTACACCTTC
TRBJ1-3 NA TRBV16 TRBD1 CASSLRTGDPSGDTIYF TGTGCCAGCAGCCTACGAACAGGGGACCCTTCTGGAGACACCATATATTTT
TRBJ2-7 many TRBV6-1 TRBD2 CASTGLAGGGSYEQYF TGTGCCAGCACCGGACTAGCGGGGGGCGGCTCCTACGAGCAGTACTTC
TRBJ2-1 many TRBV7-3 TRBD1 CASSVTGGALNEQFF TGTGCCAGCAGCGTTACAGGGGGCGCGTTAAATGAGCAGTTCTTC
TRBJ2-7 many TRBV6-2/TRBV6-3 NA CASSYSARTSTEQYF TGTGCCAGCAGTTACTCTGCCAGAACTTCTACTGAGCAGTACTTC
TRBJ2-7 many TRBV2 NA CASKFAPPGPYEQYF TGTGCCAGCAAATTCGCCCCCCCAGGACCCTACGAGCAGTACTTC
TRBJ2-1 NA TRBV3-1 NA CASSQDQGYNEQLF TGTGCCAGCAGCCAGGACCAGGGTTACAATGAGCAGCTCTTC
TRBJ2-1 NA TRBV6-1 NA CASSERGGCWDEQFF TGTGCCAGCAGCGAAAGGGGGGGGTGTTGGGATGAGCAGTTCTTC
TRBJ2-1 NA TRBV19 TRBD2 CTSSTAGDNEQFF TGTACCAGTAGTACGGCGGGGGACAATGAGCAGTTCTTC
TRBJ2-5 NA TRBV18 NA CASSQRRQQETQYF TGTGCCAGCTCACAGAGGCGGCAACAAGAGACCCAGTACTTC
TRBJ1-2 many TRBV2 TRBD1 CASSEARQGEGYTF TGTGCCAGCAGTGAAGCGCGGCAGGGGGAAGGCTACACCTTC
TRBJ2-1 many TRBV7-2 TRBD2 CASSRQAGLNNEQFF TGTGCCAGCAGTAGGCAAGCGGGGCTCAACAATGAGCAGTTCTTC
TRBJ2-5 many TRBV30 TRBD2 CAWSKGLAGEETQYF TGTGCCTGGAGTAAGGGACTAGCGGGGGAGGAGACCCAGTACTTC
TRBJ1-2 NA TRBV2 NA CASSYPGGRGYGYTF TGTGCCAGCAGCTACCCTGGGGGGCGAGGCTATGGCTACACCTTC
TRBJ2-3 many TRBV9 NA CASSAPITGDTQYF TGTGCCAGCAGCGCCCCAATAACAGGGGATACGCAGTATTTT
TRBJ2-1 many TRBV7-8 NA CASSYVVNEQFF TGTGCCAGCAGCTACGTAGTGAATGAGCAGTTCTTC
TRBJ1-5 many TRBV7-2 NA CASSLGPQGSNQPQHF TGTGCCAGCAGCTTAGGACCACAGGGTAGCAATCAGCCCCAGCATTTT
TRBJ1-2 many TRBV2 NA CASSEGIANYGYTF TGTGCCAGCAGTGAGGGAATAGCTAACTATGGCTACACCTTC
TRBJ1-1 many TRBV6-1 TRBD1 CASSTRTGGTEAFF TGTGCCAGCAGTACGAGGACAGGGGGCACTGAAGCTTTCTTT
TRBJ1-6 many TRBV6-2/TRBV6-3 TRBD1 CASSEPLTGRWISPLHF TGTGCCAGCAGTGAGCCATTGACAGGGCGCTGGATCTCACCCCTCCACTTT
TRBJ2-5 many TRBV7-8 TRBD2 CASSPRTSSKETQYF TGTGCCAGCAGCCCACGGACTAGCTCTAAAGAGACCCAGTACTTC
TRBJ1-5 many TRBV24-1 NA CATSGGHQGQPQHF TGTGCCACCAGTGGGGGACATCAGGGTCAGCCCCAGCATTTT
TRBJ2-2 many TRBV12-3/TRBV12-4 TRBD1 CASRVGDRGRELFF TGTGCCAGCAGGGTTGGGGACAGGGGCCGGGAGCTGTTTTTT
TRBJ1-3 many TRBV28 NA CASSPESGNTIYF TGTGCCAGCAGCCCCGAGTCAGGAAACACCATATATTTT
TRBJ2-3 many TRBV20-1 NA CSARTDTQYF TGCAGTGCTAGGACAGATACGCAGTATTTT
TRBJ1-4 many TRBV28 NA CASKQDGPNEKLFF TGTGCCAGCAAGCAGGACGGTCCTAATGAAAAACTGTTTTTT